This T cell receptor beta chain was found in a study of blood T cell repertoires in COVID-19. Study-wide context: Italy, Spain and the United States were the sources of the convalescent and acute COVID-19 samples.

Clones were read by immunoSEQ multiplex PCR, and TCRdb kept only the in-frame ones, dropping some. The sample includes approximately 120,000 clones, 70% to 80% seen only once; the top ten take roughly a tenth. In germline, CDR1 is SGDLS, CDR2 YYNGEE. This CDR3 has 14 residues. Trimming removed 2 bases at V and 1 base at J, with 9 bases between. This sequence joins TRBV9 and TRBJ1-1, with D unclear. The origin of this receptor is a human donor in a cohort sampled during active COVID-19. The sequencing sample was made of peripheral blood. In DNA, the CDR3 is TGTGCCAGCAGCGTCGACACCACGAACACTGAAGCTTTCTTT. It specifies CASSVDTTNTEAFF.